The clone carrying this TCR beta chain was seen only a few times. This sample was taken from a study of T-cell reconstitution after alpha-beta-depleted transplantation in children. The library targeted TCRbeta and was prepared with unique molecular identifiers. TCRdb fed the PCR reads into MiXCR, producing one record per CDR3 protein. The data show 130,000 or so distinct CDR3 sequences, around 9.8% seen once. Germline CDR1 MNHEY, CDR2 SVGEGT. The CDR3 consists of 14 residues. V was shortened by 3 bases and J by 1 base, with 4 bases between the two germline ends. This receptor was taken from a girl under three years old who had a stem cell transplant for combined immunodeficiency, so the T cells may come from the graft donor. The chain carries TRBV6-2 or TRBV6-3 and TRBJ2-6; no definite D call. This specimen was PBMCs, mostly from graft donor cells, taken 180 days after TCRalphabeta/CD19-depleted stem cell transplant. CDR3 bases: TGTGCCAGCAGTTATCGGTCTGGGGCCAACGTCCTGACTTTC. Protein sequence: CASSYRSGANVLTF.